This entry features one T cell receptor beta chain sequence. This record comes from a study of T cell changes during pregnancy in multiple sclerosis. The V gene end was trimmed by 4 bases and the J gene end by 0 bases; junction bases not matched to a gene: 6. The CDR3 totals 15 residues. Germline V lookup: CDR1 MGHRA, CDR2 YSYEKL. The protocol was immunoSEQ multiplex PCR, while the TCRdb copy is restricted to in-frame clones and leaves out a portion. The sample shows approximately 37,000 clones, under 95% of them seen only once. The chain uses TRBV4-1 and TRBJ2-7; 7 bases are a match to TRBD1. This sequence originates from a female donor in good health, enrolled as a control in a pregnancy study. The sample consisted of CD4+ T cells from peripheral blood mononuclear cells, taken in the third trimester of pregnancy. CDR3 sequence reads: CASSLGTVSSYEQYF. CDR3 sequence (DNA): TGCGCCAGCAGCCTCGGGACAGTGAGCTCCTACGAGCAGTACTTC.